This T cell receptor (beta chain) was recorded in a study of blood T cell repertoires in COVID-19. Patients of the Seattle cohort, enrolled during active infection, were followed longitudinally. Some clones are missing from TCRdb's copy, which holds only in-frame ones; the method was immunoSEQ multiplex PCR. Here the sample spans 75,000 to 95,000 clones, 75% to 85% being singletons. V lost 5 bases to trimming and J lost 5 bases; unmatched junction nucleotides: 5. Germline values: CDR1 MRHNA, CDR2 SNTAGT. The CDR3 covers 15 residues. This receptor was taken from a man in his fifties or sixties with COVID-19, enrolled during active disease. The source material was peripheral blood. V gene TRBV6-4 combines with J gene TRBJ2-1; 11 bases fit TRBD2. The CDR3 here is CASSLLAGGNNEQFF. CDR3 nucleotides: TGTGCCAGCAGTCTTCTAGCGGGAGGTAACAATGAGCAGTTCTTC.